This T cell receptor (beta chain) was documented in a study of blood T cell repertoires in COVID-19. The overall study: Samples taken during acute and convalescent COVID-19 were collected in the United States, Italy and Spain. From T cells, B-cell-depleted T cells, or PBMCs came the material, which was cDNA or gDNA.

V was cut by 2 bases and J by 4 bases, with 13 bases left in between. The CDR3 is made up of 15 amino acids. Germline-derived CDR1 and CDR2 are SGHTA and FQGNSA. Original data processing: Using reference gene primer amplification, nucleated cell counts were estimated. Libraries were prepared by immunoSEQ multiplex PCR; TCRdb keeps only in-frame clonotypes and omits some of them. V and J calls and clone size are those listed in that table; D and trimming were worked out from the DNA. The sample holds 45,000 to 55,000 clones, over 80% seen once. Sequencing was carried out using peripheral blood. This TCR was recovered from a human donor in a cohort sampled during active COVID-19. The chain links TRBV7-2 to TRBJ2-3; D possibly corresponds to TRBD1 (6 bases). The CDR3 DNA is TGTGCCAGCAGCTTAACAAGGGGGTTCGCAGATACGCAGTATTTT. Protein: CASSLTRGFADTQYF.